This T cell receptor beta chain was observed in a study of CD8+ T cells in alopecia areata (dated by TCRdb to 2017 to 2018). Regarding the research as a whole: The treated patients took part in an open-label pilot trial in which moderate-to-severe alopecia areata was treated with oral tofacitinib at 5 to 10 mg twice daily. Patients stayed on tofacitinib for 6 to 18 months and then had 6 months of follow-up off drug so that delayed response and recurrence could be assessed. For the treated patients, the SALT score, which quantifies what percentage of scalp surface area is affected, served as the measure of disease severity. In both human patients and the C3H/HeJ mouse model, the study applied high-throughput TCRbeta sequencing to look at T cell clonal expansion in alopecia areata. Scalp tissue and sorted CD4+ and CD8+ peripheral blood T cells from patchy and totalis/universalis alopecia areata patients and from healthy controls were covered by human TCRbeta sequencing. Biopsies were taken from tofacitinib-treated patients at baseline and at 4 and 24 weeks of treatment, and a later scalp biopsy was taken in several of the tofacitinib-treated patients. Scalp clonality was compared across normal scalp (n=4), patchy alopecia areata scalp (n=8), and alopecia totalis/universalis scalp (n=8). The RNA source kit depended on sample type: the PAXgene miRNA kit for fixed scalp, the miRNeasy kit for PBMCs, and the RNeasy kit for mouse skin. Amplification of TCRbeta CDR3 regions was done by immunoSEQ multiplex PCR using 35 Vbeta forward primers and 13 Jbeta reverse primers. On the study overall, not on this receptor specifically: Many expanded lesional clones were found to persist in scalp and blood during tofacitinib treatment, and relapse after treatment cessation may be partly explained by this persistence. Higher clonality and more expanded CD8+ clones were observed in lesional scalp than in normal scalp, particularly in alopecia totalis/universalis, a finding suggestive of antigenic drive. Because the treated cohort was small and had just a single nonresponder, larger studies are needed to establish links between baseline CD8+ expansion and response. Unlike mouse skin, which is dominated by gammadelta T cells, normal human skin has resident alphabeta T cells that are also sequenced, and this complicates analysis of the scalp TCR repertoire. With tofacitinib, both scalp clonality and the number of expanded CD8+ clones among the top 100 scalp clones went down significantly. Shared TCR sequences between patients were less evident than in mice, which may be partly attributable to HLA diversity in the patient population.

Library construction relied on the immunoSEQ multiplex PCR assay. RNA was extracted from all samples and reverse transcribed into cDNA, which served as template for TCR sequencing. First-strand cDNA was synthesized using SuperScript III with a 2:1 mix of oligo-dT and random hexamers. Amplification bias was assessed with a synthetic immune receptor repertoire, and residual bias was removed computationally. In the authors' own workflow: Raw reads were preprocessed to remove errors, and CDR3 was defined by IMGT conventions from the conserved cysteine to phenylalanine. Clonality was computed by normalizing Shannon entropy by log2 of the number of productive unique TCRs and subtracting the result from 1. Whether scalp clones were CD4 or CD8 was inferred by matching scalp TCRbeta sequences against CD4 and CD8 repertoires sorted from blood. In its TCRdb copy, this immuneACCESS table keeps in-frame sequences only and misses some clones. Where compared with another copy, unresolved V genes explain less than half of these, and the others have no known cause. That table supplies the V and J calls and clone size; D and trimming were determined from the DNA. This sample gives more than 150,000 clones in total; roughly 62% of them show up just once. The ten largest clones represent 10% to 15% of the sample.

From cysteine to phenylalanine, the CDR3 is 20 amino acids long. Of the read, only the CDR3 DNA is kept; its 60 bases are in frame from base 1. The germline V gene yields SNHLY for CDR1 and FYNNEI for CDR2. V is clipped by 5 bases and J by 0 bases, and the sequence between their germline boundaries is 23 bases long. In the case of this clone: Its antigen remains undetermined. The input lacks base qualities; no much larger clone sits a single base away.

This specimen's time point label, per the study, means: about 25 weeks on oral tofacitinib. Interpreted using the paper, the treatment or condition label stands for: oral pan-JAK inhibitor, 5-10 mg twice daily. From alopecia areata patients, peripheral blood was collected along with lesional scalp punch biopsies. PBMCs were isolated by density centrifugation and stained for CD3, CD4 and CD8, and CD4+ and CD8+ T cells were sorted on a FACSAria. The receptor's source is a human donor with alopecia areata. The chain is assembled from TRBV2 and TRBJ1-6, and TRBD1 may be the D gene, going by 5 matching bases. This material consisted of CD8+ T cells sorted from blood, taken at week 24, from a patient treated with tofacitinib. The sequence in DNA is TGTGCCAGCAGTTCCCGGGTAGGACAACTCACCAGCTCCTATAATTCACCCCTCCACTTT. It translates to CASSSRVGQLTSSYNSPLHF.